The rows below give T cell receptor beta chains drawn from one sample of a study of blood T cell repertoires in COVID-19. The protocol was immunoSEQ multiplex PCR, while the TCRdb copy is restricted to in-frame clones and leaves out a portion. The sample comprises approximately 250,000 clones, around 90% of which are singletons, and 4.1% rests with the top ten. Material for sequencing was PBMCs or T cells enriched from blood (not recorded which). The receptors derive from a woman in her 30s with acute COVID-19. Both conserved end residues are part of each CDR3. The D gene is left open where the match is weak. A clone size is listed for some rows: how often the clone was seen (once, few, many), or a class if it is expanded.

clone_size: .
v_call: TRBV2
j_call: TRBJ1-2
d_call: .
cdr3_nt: TGTGCCAGCAGTTTACAGGGTGACTATGGCTACACCTTC
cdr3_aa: CASSLQGDYGYTF

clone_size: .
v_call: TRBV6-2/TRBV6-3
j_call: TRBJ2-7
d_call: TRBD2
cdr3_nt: TGTGCCAGCAGTCCAGGACTAGCGGGAGATCAAGAGCAGTACTTC
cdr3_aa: CASSPGLAGDQEQYF

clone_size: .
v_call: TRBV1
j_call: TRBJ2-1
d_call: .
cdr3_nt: TGCACCAGCAGCCAAGTGCCGTCTCAGTACTCGGGACTAGCGTTTTCCTACAATGAGCAGTTCTTC
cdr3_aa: CTSSQVPSQYSGLAFSYNEQFF

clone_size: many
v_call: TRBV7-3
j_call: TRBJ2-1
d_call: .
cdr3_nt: TGTGCCAGCAGCTCCGTCAGCGGAGACTACAATGAGCAGTTCTTC
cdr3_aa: CASSSVSGDYNEQFF

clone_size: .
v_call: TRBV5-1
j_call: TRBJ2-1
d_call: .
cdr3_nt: TGCGCCAGCAGTGGTGGAGGGTACAATGAGCAGTTCTTC
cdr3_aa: CASSGGGYNEQFF

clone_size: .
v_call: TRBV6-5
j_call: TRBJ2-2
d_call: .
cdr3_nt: TGTGCCAGCAAAGGGACACCAACGAACACCGGGGAGCTGTTTTTT
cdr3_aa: CASKGTPTNTGELFF

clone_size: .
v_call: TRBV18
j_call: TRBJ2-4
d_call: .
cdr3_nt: TGTGCCAGCTCACTCACAGGAGAAAATAACCCAGCCAAAAACATTCAGTACTTC
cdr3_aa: CASSLTGENNPAKNIQYF

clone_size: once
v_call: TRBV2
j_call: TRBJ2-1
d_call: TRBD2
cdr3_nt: TGTGCCAGCAGTTCCCCGGGACTAGCGGAGCGAAGCTACAATGAGCAGTTCTTC
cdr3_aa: CASSSPGLAERSYNEQFF

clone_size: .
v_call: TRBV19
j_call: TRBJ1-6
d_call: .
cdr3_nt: TGTGCCAGTAGTATTAGTTCCCCATGGAATTCACCCCTCCACTTT
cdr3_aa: CASSISSPWNSPLHF

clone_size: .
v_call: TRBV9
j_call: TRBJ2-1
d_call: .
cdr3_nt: TGTGCCAGCACCAAATACTCGGGGGAACCGGAGGATCACAATGAGCAGTTCTTC
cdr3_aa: CASTKYSGEPEDHNEQFF

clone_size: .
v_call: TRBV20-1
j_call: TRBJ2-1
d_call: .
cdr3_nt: TGCAGTGCTAGTGGGGGAGTCTACAATGAGCAGTTCTTC
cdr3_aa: CSASGGVYNEQFF

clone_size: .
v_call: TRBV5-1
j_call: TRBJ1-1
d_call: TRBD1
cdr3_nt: TGCGCCAGCAGCTTTTATGTTGGGACAGCGAACACTGAAGCTTTCTTT
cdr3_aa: CASSFYVGTANTEAFF

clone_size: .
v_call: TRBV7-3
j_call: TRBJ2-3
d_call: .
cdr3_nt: TGTGCCAGCGGGGAGAGCACAGATACGCAGTATTTT
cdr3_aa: CASGESTDTQYF

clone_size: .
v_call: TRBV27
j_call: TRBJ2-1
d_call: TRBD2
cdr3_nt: TGTGCCAGCAGTCCCCGGACTAGCGGGAGCCTAACGACCTACAATGAGCAGTTCTTC
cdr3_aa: CASSPRTSGSLTTYNEQFF

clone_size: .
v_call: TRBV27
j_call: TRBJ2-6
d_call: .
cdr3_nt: TGTGCCAGCGGACTATTAGAACCTGGGGCCAACGTCCTGACTTTC
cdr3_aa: CASGLLEPGANVLTF

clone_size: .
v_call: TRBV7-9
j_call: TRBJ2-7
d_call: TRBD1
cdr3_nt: TGTGCCAGCAGCTCAGGGACAGGGTTCTTCGAGCAGTACTTC
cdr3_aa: CASSSGTGFFEQYF

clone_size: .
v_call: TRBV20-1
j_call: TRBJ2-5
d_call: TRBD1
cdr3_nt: TGCAGTGCTAGGGACAGGGAAAACCAGTACTTC
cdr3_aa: CSARDRENQYF

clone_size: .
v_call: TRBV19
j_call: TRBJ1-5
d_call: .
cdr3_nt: TGTGCCAGTAGTGAACAGGTCAATCAGCCCCAGCATTTT
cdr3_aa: CASSEQVNQPQHF

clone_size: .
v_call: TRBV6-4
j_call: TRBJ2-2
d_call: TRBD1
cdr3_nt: TGTGCCAGCAGTGACTCAGGGGGCGACACCGGGGAGCTGTTTTTT
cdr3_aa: CASSDSGGDTGELFF

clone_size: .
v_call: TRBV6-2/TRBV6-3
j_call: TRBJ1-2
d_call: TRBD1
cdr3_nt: TGTGCCAGCAGCCAGACCGGGACAGGGGATGGCTACACCTTC
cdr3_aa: CASSQTGTGDGYTF

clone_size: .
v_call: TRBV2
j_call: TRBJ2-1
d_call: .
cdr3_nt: TGTGCCAGCAGCAAAACGGGACACTACAATGAGCAGTTCTTC
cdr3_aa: CASSKTGHYNEQFF

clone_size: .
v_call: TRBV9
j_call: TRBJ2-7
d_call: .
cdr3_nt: TGTGCCAGCAGCCCCGGAGCCCCCTCCTACGAGCAGTACTTC
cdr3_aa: CASSPGAPSYEQYF

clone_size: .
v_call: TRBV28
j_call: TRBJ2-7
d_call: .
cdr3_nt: TGTGCCAGTGCGACAGAACCCCCATCCTACGAGCAGTACTTC
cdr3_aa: CASATEPPSYEQYF

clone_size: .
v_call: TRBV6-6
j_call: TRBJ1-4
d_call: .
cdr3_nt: TGTGCCAGCATGCGCTCCTTTAATGAAAAACTGTTTTTT
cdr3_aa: CASMRSFNEKLFF

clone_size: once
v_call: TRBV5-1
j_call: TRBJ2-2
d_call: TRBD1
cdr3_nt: TGCGCCAGCAGCCCGGGACAGGGTTTGAGTGGCGGGGAGCTGTTTTTT
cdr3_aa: CASSPGQGLSGGELFF

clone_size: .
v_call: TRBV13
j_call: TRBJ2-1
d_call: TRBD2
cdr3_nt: TGTGCCAGCAGCTTAGTTTCGGGGGGACGTGGGGACAATGAGCAGTTCTTC
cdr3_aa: CASSLVSGGRGDNEQFF

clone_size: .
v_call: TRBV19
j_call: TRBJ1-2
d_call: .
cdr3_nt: TGTGCCAGTAGTATTCTAGATTCCTATGGCTACACCTTC
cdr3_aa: CASSILDSYGYTF

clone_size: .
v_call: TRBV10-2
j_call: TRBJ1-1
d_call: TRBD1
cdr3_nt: TGCGCCAGCAGGAATTACGGACGTGGGACAGGGATAGCAAGGGGGAACACTGAAGCTTTCTTT
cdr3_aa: CASRNYGRGTGIARGNTEAFF

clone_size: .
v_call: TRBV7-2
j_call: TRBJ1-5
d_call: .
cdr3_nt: TGTGCCAGCAGCTTAGGTGGGCAGGTCAATCAGCCCCAGCATTTT
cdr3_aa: CASSLGGQVNQPQHF

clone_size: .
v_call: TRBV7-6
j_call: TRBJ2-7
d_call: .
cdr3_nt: TGTGCCAGCAGCAGTAGCGGCGAGCAGTACTTC
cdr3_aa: CASSSSGEQYF

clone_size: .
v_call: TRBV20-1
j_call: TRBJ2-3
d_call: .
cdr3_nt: TGCAGTGCTAGTTCCCCACAGACCACTAGCACAGATACGCAGTATTTT
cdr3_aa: CSASSPQTTSTDTQYF

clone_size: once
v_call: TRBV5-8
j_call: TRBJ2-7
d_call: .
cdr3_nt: TGTGCCAGCAGCTTGGTTCGACAGTCCTACGAGCAGTACTTC
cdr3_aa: CASSLVRQSYEQYF

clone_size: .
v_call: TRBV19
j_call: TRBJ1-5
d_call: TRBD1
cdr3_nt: TGTGCCAGTAACACCGAGGGGGCAAGCAATCAGCCCCAGCATTTT
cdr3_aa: CASNTEGASNQPQHF

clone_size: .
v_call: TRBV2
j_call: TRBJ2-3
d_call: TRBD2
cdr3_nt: TGTGCCAGCAGTGCCCCGGGGACTAGCTTATCCGGTACGCAGTATTTT
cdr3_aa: CASSAPGTSLSGTQYF

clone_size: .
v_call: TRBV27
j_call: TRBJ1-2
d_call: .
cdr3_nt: TGTGCCAGCAGTTTATCCTCGGTAGATGGCTACACCTTC
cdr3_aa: CASSLSSVDGYTF

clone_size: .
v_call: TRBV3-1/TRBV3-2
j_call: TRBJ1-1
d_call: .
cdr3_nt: TGTGCCAGCAGCCGGAAACAGATGAACACTGAAGCTTTCTTT
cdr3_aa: CASSRKQMNTEAFF

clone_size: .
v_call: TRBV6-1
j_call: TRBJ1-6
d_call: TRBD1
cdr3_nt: TGTGCCAGCAGTGAAAGGGGGACAGGGGATTCACCCCTCCACTTT
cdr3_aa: CASSERGTGDSPLHF

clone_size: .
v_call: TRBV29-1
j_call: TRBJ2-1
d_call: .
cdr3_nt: TGCAGCGTTGAAGTAGGGGATGGGTGGCTAATTTCCTACAATGAGCAGTTCTTC
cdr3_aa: CSVEVGDGWLISYNEQFF

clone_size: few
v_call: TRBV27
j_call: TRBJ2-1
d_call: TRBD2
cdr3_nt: TGTGCCAGCAGAGCGGGAGGCTACTCCTACAATGAGCAGTTCTTC
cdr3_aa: CASRAGGYSYNEQFF

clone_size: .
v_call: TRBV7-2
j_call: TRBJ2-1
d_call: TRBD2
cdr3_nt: TGTGCCAGCAGCTCCGGGGGGTCAGTCAATGAGCAGTTCTTC
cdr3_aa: CASSSGGSVNEQFF

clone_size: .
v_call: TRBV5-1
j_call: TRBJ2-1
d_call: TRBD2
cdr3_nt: TGCGCCAGCAGCTTGTCTAGCGGGCTCTACAATGAGCAGTTCTTC
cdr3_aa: CASSLSSGLYNEQFF

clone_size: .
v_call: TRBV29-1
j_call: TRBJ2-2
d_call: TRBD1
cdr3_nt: TGCAGCGTTGCCCCTCTAGACAGGGAAAACACCGGGGAGCTGTTTTTT
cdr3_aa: CSVAPLDRENTGELFF

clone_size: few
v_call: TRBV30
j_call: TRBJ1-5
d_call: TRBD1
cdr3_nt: TGTGCCTGGAGTGTACCGGGACAGGTTGTCGGCAATCAGCCCCAGCATTTT
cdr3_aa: CAWSVPGQVVGNQPQHF

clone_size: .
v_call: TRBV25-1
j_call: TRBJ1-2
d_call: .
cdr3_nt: TGTGCCAGCAGTGCCTTGGGCGAAGGGGATGGCTACACCTTC
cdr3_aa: CASSALGEGDGYTF

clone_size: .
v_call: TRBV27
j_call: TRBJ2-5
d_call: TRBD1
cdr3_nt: TGTGCCAGCAGTTTGGCAGGGGGTATGGAGACCCAGTACTTC
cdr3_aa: CASSLAGGMETQYF

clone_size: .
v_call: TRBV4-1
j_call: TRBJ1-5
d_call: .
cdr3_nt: TGCGCCAGCAGCCAATCGATCCAAAGGGGGCCCCAGCATTTT
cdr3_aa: CASSQSIQRGPQHF

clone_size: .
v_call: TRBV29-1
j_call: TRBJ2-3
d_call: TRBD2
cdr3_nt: TGCAGCGCCGAGCTGACTAGCGCCAGACACACAGATACGCAGTATTTT
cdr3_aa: CSAELTSARHTDTQYF

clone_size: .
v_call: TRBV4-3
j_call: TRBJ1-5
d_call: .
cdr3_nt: TGCGCCAGCAGCCAAGAGGCCGGGGGGCGATTCAATCAGCCCCAGCATTTT
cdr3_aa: CASSQEAGGRFNQPQHF

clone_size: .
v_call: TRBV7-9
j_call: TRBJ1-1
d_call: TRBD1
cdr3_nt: TGTGCCAGCAGCTTTACAGGGGGTGTGAACACTGAAGCTTTCTTT
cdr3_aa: CASSFTGGVNTEAFF

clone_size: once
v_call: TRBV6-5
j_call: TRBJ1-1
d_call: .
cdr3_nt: TGTGCCAGCAGTTACGTCAAGAACACTGAAGCTTTCTTT
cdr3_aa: CASSYVKNTEAFF

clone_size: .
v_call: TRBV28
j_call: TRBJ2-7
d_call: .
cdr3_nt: TGTGCCAGCAGTGGCGGAGCGGTCTACGAGCAGTACTTC
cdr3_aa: CASSGGAVYEQYF

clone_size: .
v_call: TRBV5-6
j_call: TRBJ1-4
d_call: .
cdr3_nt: TGTGCCAGCAGCTCCGGGACAACAACTAATGAAAAACTGTTTTTT
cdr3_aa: CASSSGTTTNEKLFF

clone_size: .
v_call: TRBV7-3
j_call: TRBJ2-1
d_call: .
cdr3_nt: TGTGCCAGCAGCCCATTCCGGGAGTCCCTTTTAAGTGAGCAGTTCTTC
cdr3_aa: CASSPFRESLLSEQFF

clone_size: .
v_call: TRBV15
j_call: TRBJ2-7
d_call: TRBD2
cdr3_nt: TGTGCCACCAGCAGAGAGGGTAAGCGGGAGATAGACGAGCAGTACTTC
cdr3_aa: CATSREGKREIDEQYF

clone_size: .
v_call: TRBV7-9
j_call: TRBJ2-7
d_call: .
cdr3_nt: TGTGCCAGCAGTGAGCGGGTCTACGAGCAGTACTTC
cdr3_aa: CASSERVYEQYF

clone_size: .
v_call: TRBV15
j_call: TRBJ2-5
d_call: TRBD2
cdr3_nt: TGTGCCACCAGCAGAGATCCCTTGCGGGAGGGACAAGAGACCCAGTACTTC
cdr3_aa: CATSRDPLREGQETQYF

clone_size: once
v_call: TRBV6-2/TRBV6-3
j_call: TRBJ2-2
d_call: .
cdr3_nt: TGTGCCAGCAGTACCGACCAGGGTGAGGAGCTGTTTTTT
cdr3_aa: CASSTDQGEELFF